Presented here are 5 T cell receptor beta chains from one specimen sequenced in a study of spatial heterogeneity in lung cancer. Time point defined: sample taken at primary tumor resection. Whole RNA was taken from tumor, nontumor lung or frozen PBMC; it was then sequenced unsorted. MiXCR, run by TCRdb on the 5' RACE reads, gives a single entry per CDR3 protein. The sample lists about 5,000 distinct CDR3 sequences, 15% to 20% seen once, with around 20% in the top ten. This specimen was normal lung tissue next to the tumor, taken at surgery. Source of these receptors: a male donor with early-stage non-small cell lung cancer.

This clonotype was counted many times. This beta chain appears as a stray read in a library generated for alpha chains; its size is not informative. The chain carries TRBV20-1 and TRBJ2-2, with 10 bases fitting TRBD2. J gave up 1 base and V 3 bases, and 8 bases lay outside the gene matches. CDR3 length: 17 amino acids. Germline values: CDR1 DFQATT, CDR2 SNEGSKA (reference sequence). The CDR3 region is CSARPSGLAENTGELFF. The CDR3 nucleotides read TGCAGTGCTAGGCCTAGCGGACTAGCGGAGAACACCGGGGAGCTGTTTTTT.

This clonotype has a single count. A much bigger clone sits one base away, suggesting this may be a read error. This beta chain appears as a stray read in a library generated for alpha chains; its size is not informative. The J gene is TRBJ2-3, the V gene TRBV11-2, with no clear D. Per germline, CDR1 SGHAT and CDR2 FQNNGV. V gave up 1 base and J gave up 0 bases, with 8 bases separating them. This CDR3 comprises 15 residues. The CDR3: CASSLVGESTDTQYF. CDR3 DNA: TGTGCCAGCAGCTTAGTCGGCGAGAGCACAGATACGCAGTATTTT. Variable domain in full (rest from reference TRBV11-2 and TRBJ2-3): EAGVAQSPRYKIIEKRQSVAFWCNPISGHATLYWYQQILGQGPKLLIQFQNNGVVDDSQLPKDRFSAERLKGVDSTLKIQPAKLEDSAVYLCASSLVGESTDTQYFGPGTRLTVL.

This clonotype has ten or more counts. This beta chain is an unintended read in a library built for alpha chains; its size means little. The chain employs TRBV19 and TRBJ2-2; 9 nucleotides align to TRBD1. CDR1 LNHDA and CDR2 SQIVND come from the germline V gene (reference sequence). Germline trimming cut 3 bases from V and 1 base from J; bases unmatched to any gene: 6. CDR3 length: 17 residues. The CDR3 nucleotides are TGTGCCAGTAGTATCTCCGGGACAGGGATGAACACCGGGGAGCTGTTTTTT. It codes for CASSISGTGMNTGELFF.

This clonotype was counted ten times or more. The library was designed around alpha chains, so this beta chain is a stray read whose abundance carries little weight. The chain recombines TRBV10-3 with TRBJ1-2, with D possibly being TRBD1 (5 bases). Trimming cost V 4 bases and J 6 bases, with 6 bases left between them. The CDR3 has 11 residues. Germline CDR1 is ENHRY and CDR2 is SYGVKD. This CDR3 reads CAISGGDGYTF. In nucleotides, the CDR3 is TGTGCCATCAGTGGGGGGGATGGCTACACCTTC.

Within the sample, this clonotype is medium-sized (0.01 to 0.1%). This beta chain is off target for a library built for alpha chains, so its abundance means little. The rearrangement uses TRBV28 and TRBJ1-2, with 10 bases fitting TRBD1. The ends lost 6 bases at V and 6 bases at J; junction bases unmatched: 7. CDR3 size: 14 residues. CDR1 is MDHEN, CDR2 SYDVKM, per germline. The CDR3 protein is CASRETGGRDGYTF. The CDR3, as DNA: TGTGCCAGCAGAGAGACAGGGGGCCGGGATGGCTACACCTTC.